These T cell receptor beta chains were read from a single sample in a study of T cells in Graves' hyperthyroidism and ophthalmopathy. TCRdb independently ran MiXCR on the multiplex PCR reads; one entry per CDR3 protein. The sample consists of over 700,000 distinct CDR3 sequences, over 35% of them appearing once. What was sequenced was blood. These receptors were obtained from a young man with Graves' hyperthyroidism. Each CDR3 is given with its conserved first and last residue. Each record gives: V gene, D gene, J gene, clone size, CDR3 DNA, CDR3 protein. A D gene is named only where the DNA matches it firmly. Only part of the rows carry a size: once, few, many, or a class if the clone is expanded.

V gene: TRBV5-1; D gene: .; J gene: TRBJ1-1; clone size: few; CDR3 DNA: TGCGCCAGCAGCCCTCTCGACATGAACACTGAAGCTTTCTTT; CDR3 protein: CASSPLDMNTEAFF
V gene: TRBV4-1; D gene: .; J gene: TRBJ1-3; clone size: many; CDR3 DNA: TGTGCCAGCAGCCAAGCTGGAAACACCATATATTTT; CDR3 protein: CASSQAGNTIYF
V gene: TRBV5-1; D gene: .; J gene: TRBJ1-1; clone size: .; CDR3 DNA: TGCGCCAGCAGCTTGGAAGCGACTACCACTGAAGCTTTCTTT; CDR3 protein: CASSLEATTTEAFF
V gene: TRBV19; D gene: TRBD1; J gene: TRBJ1-2; clone size: many; CDR3 DNA: TGTGCCAGTAGTATTCCAGGGGGAGAGAATGGCTACACCTTC; CDR3 protein: CASSIPGGENGYTF
V gene: TRBV12-5; D gene: .; J gene: TRBJ1-1; clone size: few; CDR3 DNA: TGTGCTAGTGGTTTGGTACTTGACAGATTCATGAACACTGAAGCTTTCTTT; CDR3 protein: CASGLVLDRFMNTEAFF
V gene: TRBV5-1; D gene: .; J gene: TRBJ1-1; clone size: few; CDR3 DNA: TGCGCCAGCAGCTTGGAAGCGGGCCGGTACACTGAAGCTTTCTTT; CDR3 protein: CASSLEAGRYTEAFF
V gene: TRBV6-5; D gene: .; J gene: TRBJ1-2; clone size: few; CDR3 DNA: TGTGCCAGCAGCGACAGATCTTCTAACTATGGCTACACCTTC; CDR3 protein: CASSDRSSNYGYTF
V gene: TRBV2; D gene: .; J gene: TRBJ1-5; clone size: .; CDR3 DNA: TGTGCCATCAGTGAGTCGGGGGCAAGGGATCAGCCCCAGCATTTT; CDR3 protein: CAISESGARDQPQHF
V gene: TRBV7-9; D gene: .; J gene: TRBJ1-3; clone size: many; CDR3 DNA: TGTGCCAGCAGCCCCGCGATCGAGGGGGAGATATATTTT; CDR3 protein: CASSPAIEGEIYF
V gene: TRBV6-1; D gene: .; J gene: TRBJ1-3; clone size: once; CDR3 DNA: TGTGCCAGCACCGACCCGCGACTTGGAAACACCATATATTTT; CDR3 protein: CASTDPRLGNTIYF
V gene: TRBV4-1; D gene: .; J gene: TRBJ2-7; clone size: .; CDR3 DNA: TGCGCCAGCAGCCAAGTGGCGGGTCCCGAGCAGTACTTC; CDR3 protein: CASSQVAGPEQYF
V gene: TRBV6-5; D gene: TRBD1; J gene: TRBJ1-3; clone size: few; CDR3 DNA: TGTGCCAGCAGTGGCACAGGGGGCCTTGGAAACACCATATATTTT; CDR3 protein: CASSGTGGLGNTIYF
V gene: TRBV7-3; D gene: TRBD1; J gene: TRBJ2-7; clone size: few; CDR3 DNA: TGTGCCAGCAGTTTAGGCGGGACAGGGAACTACGAGCAGTACTTC; CDR3 protein: CASSLGGTGNYEQYF
V gene: TRBV15; D gene: .; J gene: TRBJ1-2; clone size: .; CDR3 DNA: TGTGCCACCAGCAGACCAGGGGCCGACGGCTACACCTTC; CDR3 protein: CATSRPGADGYTF
V gene: TRBV7-2; D gene: .; J gene: TRBJ1-6; clone size: .; CDR3 DNA: TGTGCCAGCAGCTTCTCGAGACTGGAATATTCACCCCTCCACTTT; CDR3 protein: CASSFSRLEYSPLHF
V gene: TRBV15; D gene: TRBD1; J gene: TRBJ1-1; clone size: .; CDR3 DNA: TGTGCCACCAGCAGAGGCCGGGACAGGGGGTTTGGTGAAGCTTTCTTT; CDR3 protein: CATSRGRDRGFGEAFF
V gene: TRBV20-1; D gene: .; J gene: TRBJ2-7; clone size: few; CDR3 DNA: TGCAGTGCTAGGGGGGTAGGGACTTACTCCTACGAGCAGTACTTC; CDR3 protein: CSARGVGTYSYEQYF
V gene: TRBV19; D gene: .; J gene: TRBJ1-3; clone size: many; CDR3 DNA: TGTGCCAGTAGTCCCGAGGTCTCTGGAAACACCATATATTTT; CDR3 protein: CASSPEVSGNTIYF
V gene: TRBV20-1; D gene: .; J gene: TRBJ2-7; clone size: .; CDR3 DNA: TGCAGTGCTAGAGCGGGGGCGGGTTCCTACGAGCAGTACTTC; CDR3 protein: CSARAGAGSYEQYF
V gene: TRBV19; D gene: .; J gene: TRBJ1-2; clone size: many; CDR3 DNA: TGTGCCAGCTTCAGGACTGGCTCAAAGAGCTATGGCTACACCTTC; CDR3 protein: CASFRTGSKSYGYTF
V gene: TRBV29-1; D gene: TRBD1; J gene: TRBJ1-2; clone size: once; CDR3 DNA: TGCAGCGCGGGGGTGGGACAGGGCTATGGCTACACCTTC; CDR3 protein: CSAGVGQGYGYTF
V gene: TRBV19; D gene: .; J gene: TRBJ1-5; clone size: few; CDR3 DNA: TGTGCCAGTGCAACAGGGACGGGCAATCAGCCCCAGCATTTT; CDR3 protein: CASATGTGNQPQHF
V gene: TRBV5-6; D gene: .; J gene: TRBJ2-6; clone size: many; CDR3 DNA: TGTGCCAGCAGCTTCAGGGGTTCTGGGGCCAACGTCCTGACTTTC; CDR3 protein: CASSFRGSGANVLTF
V gene: TRBV5-1; D gene: .; J gene: TRBJ2-7; clone size: .; CDR3 DNA: TGCGCCAGCAGCCAAGAGGCACAGGTGGGGGAGCAGTACTTC; CDR3 protein: CASSQEAQVGEQYF
V gene: TRBV19; D gene: .; J gene: TRBJ1-5; clone size: .; CDR3 DNA: TGTGCCAGTAGGATGATGCCGGGACACACGTCGACCAATCAGCCCCAGCATTTT; CDR3 protein: CASRMMPGHTSTNQPQHF
V gene: TRBV20-1; D gene: .; J gene: TRBJ2-7; clone size: .; CDR3 DNA: TGCAGTGCTAGAGGCCCCAACTACTACGAGCAGTACTTC; CDR3 protein: CSARGPNYYEQYF
V gene: TRBV9; D gene: TRBD2; J gene: TRBJ2-7; clone size: .; CDR3 DNA: TGTGCCAGCAGCTTAACCTTAGCGGGGGAGTACGAGCAGTACTTC; CDR3 protein: CASSLTLAGEYEQYF
V gene: TRBV2; D gene: TRBD1; J gene: TRBJ1-1; clone size: .; CDR3 DNA: TGTGCCAGCAGTTCGGGACAGGCGGGGAACACTGAAGCTTTCTTT; CDR3 protein: CASSSGQAGNTEAFF
V gene: TRBV7-6; D gene: .; J gene: TRBJ2-5; clone size: many; CDR3 DNA: TGTGCCAGCAGCTTGCAGGGATGGAGTGTGCCCGACTTC; CDR3 protein: CASSLQGWSVPDF
V gene: TRBV14; D gene: TRBD1; J gene: TRBJ2-7; clone size: .; CDR3 DNA: TGTGCCAGCAGCCGGGACAGGGGCCGGGATGAGCAGTACTTC; CDR3 protein: CASSRDRGRDEQYF
V gene: TRBV10-2; D gene: .; J gene: TRBJ1-1; clone size: many; CDR3 DNA: TGCGCCAGCAGTGAGGGCCAGGGCACTGAAGCTTTCTTT; CDR3 protein: CASSEGQGTEAFF
V gene: TRBV12-3/TRBV12-4; D gene: .; J gene: TRBJ1-4; clone size: .; CDR3 DNA: TGTGCCAGCAGTTTGGTTGGCGTGACTAATGAAAAACTGTTTTTT; CDR3 protein: CASSLVGVTNEKLFF
V gene: TRBV7-9; D gene: .; J gene: TRBJ1-4; clone size: many; CDR3 DNA: TGTGCCAGCAGCCCTCCTTCTGCTGAAAAACTGTTTTTT; CDR3 protein: CASSPPSAEKLFF
V gene: TRBV2; D gene: .; J gene: TRBJ1-2; clone size: .; CDR3 DNA: TGTGCCAGCAGTGGGAGGGTACGGCATGGCTACACCTTC; CDR3 protein: CASSGRVRHGYTF
V gene: TRBV20-1; D gene: TRBD1; J gene: TRBJ2-5; clone size: many; CDR3 DNA: TGCAGTGATGGCGGACAGGGAGGAGAGACCCAGTACTTC; CDR3 protein: CSDGGQGGETQYF
V gene: TRBV7-2; D gene: .; J gene: TRBJ2-5; clone size: .; CDR3 DNA: TGTGCCAGCAGCTTCGGAGGGCAGACCCAGTACTTC; CDR3 protein: CASSFGGQTQYF
V gene: TRBV2; D gene: .; J gene: TRBJ1-2; clone size: many; CDR3 DNA: TGTGCCAGCAGTGTCCTACAGGGTGGCTACACCTTC; CDR3 protein: CASSVLQGGYTF
V gene: TRBV5-1; D gene: .; J gene: TRBJ2-2; clone size: .; CDR3 DNA: TGCGCCAGCAGCTTGGAGGGCGGGAAAAACACCGGGGAGCTGTTTTTT; CDR3 protein: CASSLEGGKNTGELFF
V gene: TRBV2; D gene: .; J gene: TRBJ1-3; clone size: many; CDR3 DNA: TGTGCCAGCAGTGTGGAGAGTGCCGAACGAACCACCATATATTTT; CDR3 protein: CASSVESAERTTIYF
V gene: TRBV7-9; D gene: .; J gene: TRBJ2-7; clone size: .; CDR3 DNA: TGTGCCAGCAGCTCACGGGGGTATCAGCCCCAGCAGTACTTC; CDR3 protein: CASSSRGYQPQQYF
V gene: TRBV12-3/TRBV12-4; D gene: .; J gene: TRBJ1-6; clone size: .; CDR3 DNA: TGTGCCAGCAGTTTAGGCAACTATAATTCACCCCTCCACTTT; CDR3 protein: CASSLGNYNSPLHF
V gene: TRBV9; D gene: .; J gene: TRBJ1-3; clone size: .; CDR3 DNA: TGTGCCAGCAGCGTAGGGTTAGGGGGACCTGGAAACACCATATATTTT; CDR3 protein: CASSVGLGGPGNTIYF
V gene: TRBV6-5; D gene: TRBD1; J gene: TRBJ1-5; clone size: few; CDR3 DNA: TGTGCCAGCAGTTCCGTGGACAGGGTCGATCAGCCCCAGCATTTT; CDR3 protein: CASSSVDRVDQPQHF
V gene: TRBV2; D gene: .; J gene: TRBJ1-5; clone size: many; CDR3 DNA: TGTGCCAGCAGACCGGGGAGGGCTGGACAGCCCCAGCATTTT; CDR3 protein: CASRPGRAGQPQHF
V gene: TRBV2; D gene: .; J gene: TRBJ2-7; clone size: .; CDR3 DNA: TGTGCCAGCTGGAGCGGGTGGGAGGATGAAAACAATGAGCAGTACTTC; CDR3 protein: CASWSGWEDENNEQYF
V gene: TRBV6-5; D gene: .; J gene: TRBJ2-2; clone size: .; CDR3 DNA: TGTGCCAGCAGTTACTCGAAGCAGGGGTCCGGGGAGCTGTTTTTT; CDR3 protein: CASSYSKQGSGELFF
V gene: TRBV2; D gene: .; J gene: TRBJ2-5; clone size: many; CDR3 DNA: TGTGCCAGCAAGGTGGAGACCCAGTACTTC; CDR3 protein: CASKVETQYF
V gene: TRBV20-1; D gene: TRBD2; J gene: TRBJ2-7; clone size: many; CDR3 DNA: TGCAGTGCTGGGGGGGGTTACGAGCAGTACTTC; CDR3 protein: CSAGGGYEQYF
V gene: TRBV14; D gene: .; J gene: TRBJ1-2; clone size: few; CDR3 DNA: TGTGCCAGCAGCCAAGGGACAAGTTATGGCTACACCTTC; CDR3 protein: CASSQGTSYGYTF
V gene: TRBV6-5; D gene: TRBD1; J gene: TRBJ2-7; clone size: .; CDR3 DNA: TGTGCCAGCAGTTACGTAGGACAGGGCTACGAGCAGTACTTC; CDR3 protein: CASSYVGQGYEQYF
V gene: TRBV29-1; D gene: .; J gene: TRBJ1-1; clone size: many; CDR3 DNA: TGCAGCGTTAGGGATGGGGTCGGCGGACCTGAAGCTTTCTTT; CDR3 protein: CSVRDGVGGPEAFF
V gene: TRBV19; D gene: .; J gene: TRBJ1-5; clone size: .; CDR3 DNA: TGTGCCAGTAGTATCAGCGGGGGCGGCTACGAGCATTTT; CDR3 protein: CASSISGGGYEHF
V gene: TRBV2; D gene: .; J gene: TRBJ2-7; clone size: .; CDR3 DNA: TGTGCCAGCAGAGCCGACGGGAGCACCTACGAGCAGTACTTC; CDR3 protein: CASRADGSTYEQYF
V gene: TRBV6-4; D gene: .; J gene: TRBJ1-4; clone size: .; CDR3 DNA: TGTGCCAGCAGTGAAATCTTTACCCGATTT; CDR3 protein: CASSEIFTRF
V gene: TRBV2; D gene: .; J gene: TRBJ2-7; clone size: once; CDR3 DNA: TGTGCCAGCAGTGAAGCGGGCAGGGGCCCCAACGAGCAGTACTTC; CDR3 protein: CASSEAGRGPNEQYF
V gene: TRBV2; D gene: TRBD1; J gene: TRBJ2-7; clone size: few; CDR3 DNA: TGTGCCAGCAGTGCCGGCCAGGGGGAGCGTTGGTACGAGCAGTACTTC; CDR3 protein: CASSAGQGERWYEQYF
V gene: TRBV6-6; D gene: .; J gene: TRBJ1-1; clone size: .; CDR3 DNA: TGTGCCAGCAGTTTAGCAGGACCCACTGAAGCTTTCTTT; CDR3 protein: CASSLAGPTEAFF
V gene: TRBV7-2; D gene: TRBD2; J gene: TRBJ2-7; clone size: many; CDR3 DNA: TGTGCCAGCAGCTTAGCCCCTAGCGGGAGAACGTACGAGCAGTACTTC; CDR3 protein: CASSLAPSGRTYEQYF
V gene: TRBV7-6; D gene: .; J gene: TRBJ2-3; clone size: .; CDR3 DNA: TGTGCCAGCAGCTCCCCGAGCGACCCGAAGTATTTT; CDR3 protein: CASSSPSDPKYF